This T cell receptor beta chain was documented in a study of T-cell reconstitution after alpha-beta-depleted transplantation in children. Unique molecular identifiers were built into the TCRbeta library. MiXCR was run by TCRdb on the PCR reads, yielding one entry per CDR3 protein. The table includes around 580,000 distinct CDR3 sequences, about a quarter detected once. In germline, CDR1 is MDHEN, CDR2 SYDVKM. Trimming took 4 bases from V and 0 from J, leaving 10 bases between them. The CDR3 has 14 residues. This clonotype turned up a few times. The receptor was derived from a boy younger than two with Wiskott-Aldrich syndrome, due to receive a stem cell transplant. The chain links TRBV28 to TRBJ2-7; D gene uncertain. The source was PBMCs, collected before TCRalphabeta/CD19-depleted stem cell transplant. CDR3 sequence reads: CASSSDKFSYEQYF. The CDR3, as DNA: TGTGCCAGCAGTTCTGATAAATTCTCCTACGAGCAGTACTTC.